This T cell receptor (beta chain) derives from a study of T cell responses to AZD1222 COVID-19 vaccine. The V end was cut by 3 bases, the J end by 4 bases, with 20 bases between. CDR3 length equals 17 residues. In germline, CDR1 is KGHSH, CDR2 LQKENI. TCRdb's copy holds only in-frame clones and misses some; the assay was immunoSEQ multiplex PCR. The repertoire holds 180,000 or so clones, with 85% to 95% as singletons. The TCR was taken from an adult who received the MenACWY meningococcal vaccine as a control. Sequencing was performed on peripheral blood, taken 28 days after the second dose of the MenACWY control vaccine. The V and J genes are TRBV18 and TRBJ2-3; D not certain. CDR3 in DNA: TGTGCCAGCTCACCTATTCCGGGCTTACCAAGGGCAGATACGCAGTATTTT. Protein sequence: CASSPIPGLPRADTQYF.